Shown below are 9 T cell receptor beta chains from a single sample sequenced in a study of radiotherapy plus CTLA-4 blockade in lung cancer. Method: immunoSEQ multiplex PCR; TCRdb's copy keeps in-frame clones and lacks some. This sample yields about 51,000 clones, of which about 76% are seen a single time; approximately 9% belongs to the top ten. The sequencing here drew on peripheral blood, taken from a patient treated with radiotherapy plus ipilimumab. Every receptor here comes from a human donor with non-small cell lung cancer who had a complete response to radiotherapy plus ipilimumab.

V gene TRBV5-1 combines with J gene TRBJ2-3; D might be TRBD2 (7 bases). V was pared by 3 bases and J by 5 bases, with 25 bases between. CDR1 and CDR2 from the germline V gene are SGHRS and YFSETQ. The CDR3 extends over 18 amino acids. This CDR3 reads CASSSRGGGGSPRDTQYF. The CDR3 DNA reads TGCGCCAGCAGCTCCAGGGGAGGGGGGGGCTCACCTAGAGATACGCAGTATTTT.

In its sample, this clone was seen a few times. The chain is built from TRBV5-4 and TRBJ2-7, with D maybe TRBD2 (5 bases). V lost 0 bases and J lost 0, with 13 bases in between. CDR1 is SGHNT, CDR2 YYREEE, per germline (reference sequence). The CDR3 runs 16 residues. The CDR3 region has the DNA TGTGCCAGCAGCTTGGAGTCTGGACTCAGCTCCTACGAGCAGTACTTC. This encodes CASSLESGLSSYEQYF.

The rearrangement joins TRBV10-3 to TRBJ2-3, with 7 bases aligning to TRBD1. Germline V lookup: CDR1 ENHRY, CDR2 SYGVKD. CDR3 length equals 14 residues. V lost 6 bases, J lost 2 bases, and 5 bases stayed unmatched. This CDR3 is CAIRRTGDTDTQYF. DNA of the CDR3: TGTGCCATCAGGAGAACAGGGGACACAGATACGCAGTATTTT.

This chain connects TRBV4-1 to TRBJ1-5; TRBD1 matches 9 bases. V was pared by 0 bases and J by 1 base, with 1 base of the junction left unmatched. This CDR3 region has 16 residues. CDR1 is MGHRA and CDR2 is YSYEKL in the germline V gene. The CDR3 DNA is TGCGCCAGCAGCCAAGAAGGGACAGGGAGCAATCAGCCCCAGCATTTT. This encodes CASSQEGTGSNQPQHF.

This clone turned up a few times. CDR3 loop: CASSSRQGANYGYTF. The CDR3 DNA sequence: TGTGCCAGCAGTTCAAGACAGGGGGCTAACTATGGCTACACCTTC. The chain links TRBV6-5 to TRBJ1-2; 9 positions agree with TRBD1. V lost 4 bases, J lost 0 bases, and 3 bases stayed unmatched. Germline V gene data show CDR1 as MNHEY and CDR2 as SVGAGI. The CDR3 is 15 residues long.

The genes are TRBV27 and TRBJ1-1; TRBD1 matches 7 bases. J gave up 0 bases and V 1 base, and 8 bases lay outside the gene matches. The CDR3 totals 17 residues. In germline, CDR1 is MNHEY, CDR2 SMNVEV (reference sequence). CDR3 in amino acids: CASSLFAGTAMNTEAFF. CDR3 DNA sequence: TGTGCCAGCAGTTTATTCGCGGGGACAGCAATGAACACTGAAGCTTTCTTT.

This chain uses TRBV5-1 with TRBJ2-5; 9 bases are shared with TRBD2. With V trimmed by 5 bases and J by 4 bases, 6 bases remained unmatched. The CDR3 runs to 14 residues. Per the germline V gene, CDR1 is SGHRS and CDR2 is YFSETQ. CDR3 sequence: CASRRGTSRETQYF. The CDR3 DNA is TGCGCCAGCAGACGAGGGACTAGCAGAGAGACCCAGTACTTC.

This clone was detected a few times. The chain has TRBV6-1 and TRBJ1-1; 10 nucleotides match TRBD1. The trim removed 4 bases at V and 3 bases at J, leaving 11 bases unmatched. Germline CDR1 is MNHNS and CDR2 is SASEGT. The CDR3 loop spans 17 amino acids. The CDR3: CASSVGTGAARYTEAFF. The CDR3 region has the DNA TGTGCCAGCAGTGTGGGGACAGGGGCGGCGCGATACACTGAAGCTTTCTTT.

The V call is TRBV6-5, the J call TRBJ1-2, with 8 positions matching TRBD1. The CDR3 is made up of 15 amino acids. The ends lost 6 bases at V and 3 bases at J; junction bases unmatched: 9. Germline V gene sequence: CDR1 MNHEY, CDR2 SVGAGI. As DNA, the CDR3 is TGTGCCAGCAGCCGGTCAGGGGGCTTCCACTATGGCTACACCTTC. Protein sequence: CASSRSGGFHYGYTF.